This T cell receptor beta chain came from a study of T cells in Graves' hyperthyroidism and ophthalmopathy. This clonotype was seen ten or more times. Its target is not known. Duration under 3 months, a NOSPECS grade of at least 4, and a Clinical Activity Score of at least 3 characterized the ophthalmopathy patients. Using around 10 ml of fresh peripheral blood, PBMCs were prepared. General study points: Ophthalmopathy prediction by the model preceded onset by a median about 6 months.

Germline CDR1 SGHRS, CDR2 YFSETQ. V shed 0 bases and J 0 bases; nucleotides not matched to a gene: 0. This CDR3 is 16 amino acids long. Authors of the study amplified TCR beta CDR3 regions from RNA transcripts. The HTBI primer set was used in a first-round RT-PCR of the TCR CDR3. TCRdb called the multiplex PCR reads again in MiXCR, with one record for every CDR3 protein. The data hold 350,000 to 400,000 distinct CDR3 sequences, with about 18% observed a single time. This TCR derives from a man aged 18 to 29 with Graves' ophthalmopathy. The sample was blood. The chain recombines TRBV5-1 with TRBJ1-4; 9 bases fit TRBD1. CDR3 region: CASSLGQGATNEKLFF. The CDR3 region has the DNA TGCGCCAGCAGCTTGGGACAGGGGGCAACTAATGAAAAACTGTTTTTT.